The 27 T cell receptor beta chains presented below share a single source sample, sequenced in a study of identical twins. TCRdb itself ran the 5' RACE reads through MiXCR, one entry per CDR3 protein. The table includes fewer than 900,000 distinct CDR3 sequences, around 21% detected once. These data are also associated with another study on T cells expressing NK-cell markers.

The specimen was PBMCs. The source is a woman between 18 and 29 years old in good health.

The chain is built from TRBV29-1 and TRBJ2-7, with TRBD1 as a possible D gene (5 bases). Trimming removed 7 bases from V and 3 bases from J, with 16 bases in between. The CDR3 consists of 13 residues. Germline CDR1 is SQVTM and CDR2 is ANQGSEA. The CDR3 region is CSALITTGYEQYF. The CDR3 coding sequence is TGCAGCGCCTTAATAACTACAGGCTACGAGCAGTACTTC.

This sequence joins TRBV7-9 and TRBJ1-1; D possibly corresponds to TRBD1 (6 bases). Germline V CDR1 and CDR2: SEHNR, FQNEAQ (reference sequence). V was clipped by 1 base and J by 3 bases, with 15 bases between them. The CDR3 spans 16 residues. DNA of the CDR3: TGTGCCAGCAGCTTAGGAAGTAGGGCAGGGGACACTGAAGCTTTCTTT. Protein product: CASSLGSRAGDTEAFF.

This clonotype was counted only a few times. The CDR3 DNA reads TGCAGCGGCAACCAGGGGATCCTGAACACTGAAGCTTTCTTT. Translating it yields CSGNQGILNTEAFF. The gene calls are TRBV29-1 and TRBJ1-1, with D perhaps TRBD1 (6 bases). Germline V gene data show CDR1 as SQVTM and CDR2 as ANQGSEA. V was cut by 7 bases and J by 0 bases, with 15 bases left in between. The CDR3 extends over 14 amino acids. Full variable domain (missing parts from reference TRBV29-1 and TRBJ1-1): SAVISQKPSRDICQRGTSLTIQCQVDSQVTMMFWYRQQPGQSLTLIATANQGSEATYESGFVIDKFPISRPNLTFSTLTVSNMSPEDSSIYLCSGNQGILNTEAFFGQGTRLTVV.

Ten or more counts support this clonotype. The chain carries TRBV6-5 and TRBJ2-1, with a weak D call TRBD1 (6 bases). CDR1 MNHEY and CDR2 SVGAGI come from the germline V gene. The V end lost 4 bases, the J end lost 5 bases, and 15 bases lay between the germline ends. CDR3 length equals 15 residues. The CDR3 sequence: CASSSSQGWDNEQFF. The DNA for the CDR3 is TGTGCCAGCAGTTCGTCACAGGGTTGGGACAATGAGCAGTTCTTC.

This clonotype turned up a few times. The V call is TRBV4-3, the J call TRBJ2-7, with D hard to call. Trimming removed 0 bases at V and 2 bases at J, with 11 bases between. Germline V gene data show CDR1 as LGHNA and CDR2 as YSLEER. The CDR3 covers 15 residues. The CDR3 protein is CASSQDPTKTYEQYF. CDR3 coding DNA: TGCGCCAGCAGCCAAGATCCGACCAAGACCTACGAGCAGTACTTC.

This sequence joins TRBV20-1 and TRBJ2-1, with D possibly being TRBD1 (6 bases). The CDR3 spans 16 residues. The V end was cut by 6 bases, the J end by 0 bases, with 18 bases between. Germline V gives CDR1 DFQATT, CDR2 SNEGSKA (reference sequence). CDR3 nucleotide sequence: TGCAGTGCCCAAAGCCCCAGGGGCGACTCCTACAATGAGCAGTTCTTC. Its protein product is CSAQSPRGDSYNEQFF.

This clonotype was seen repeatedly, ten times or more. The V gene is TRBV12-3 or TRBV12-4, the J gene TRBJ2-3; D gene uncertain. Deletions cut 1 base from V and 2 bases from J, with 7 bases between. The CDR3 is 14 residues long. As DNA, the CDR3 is TGTGCCAGCAGTTTAGGCGGTTACACAGATACGCAGTATTTT. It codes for CASSLGGYTDTQYF.

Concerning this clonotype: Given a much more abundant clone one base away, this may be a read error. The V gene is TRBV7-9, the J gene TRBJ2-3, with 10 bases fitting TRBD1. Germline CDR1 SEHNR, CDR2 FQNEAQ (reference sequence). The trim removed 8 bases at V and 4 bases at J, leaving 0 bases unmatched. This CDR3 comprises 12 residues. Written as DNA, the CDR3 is TGTGCCAGCGGACAGGGGGCAGATACGCAGTATTTT. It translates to CASGQGADTQYF.

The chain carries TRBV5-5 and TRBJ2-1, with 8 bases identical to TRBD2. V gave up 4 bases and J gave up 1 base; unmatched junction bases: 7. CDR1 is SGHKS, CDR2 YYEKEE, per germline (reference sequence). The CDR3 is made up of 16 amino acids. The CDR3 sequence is CASSPLRGGSYNEQFF. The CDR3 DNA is TGTGCCAGCAGCCCCCTCCGGGGGGGATCCTACAATGAGCAGTTCTTC.

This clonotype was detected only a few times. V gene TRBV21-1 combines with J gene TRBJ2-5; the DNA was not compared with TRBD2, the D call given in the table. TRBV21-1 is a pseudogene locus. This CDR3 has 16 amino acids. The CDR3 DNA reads TGTGCCAGCAGCAAAGGAGGGGACTGTTCGTCCCAGACCCAGTACTTC. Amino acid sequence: CASSKGGDCSSQTQYF.

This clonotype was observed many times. The CDR3 spells CASSYSSQGGPYNEQFF. CDR3 nucleotides: TGTGCCAGCAGTTACAGCTCTCAAGGGGGCCCGTACAATGAGCAGTTCTTC. This sequence joins TRBV6-5 and TRBJ2-1; 7 bases are a match to TRBD1. The J segment lost 4 bases and the V segment lost 2 bases, leaving 11 bases of the junction unmatched. The CDR3 covers 17 residues. CDR1 and CDR2 from the germline V gene are MNHEY and SVGAGI.

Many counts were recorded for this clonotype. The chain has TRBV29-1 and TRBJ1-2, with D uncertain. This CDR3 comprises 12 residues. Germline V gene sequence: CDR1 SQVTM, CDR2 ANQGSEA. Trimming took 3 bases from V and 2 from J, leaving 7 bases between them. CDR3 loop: CSVDVANYGYTF. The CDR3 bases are TGCAGCGTTGACGTTGCGAACTATGGCTACACCTTC. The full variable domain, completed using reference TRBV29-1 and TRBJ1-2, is SAVISQKPSRDICQRGTSLTIQCQVDSQVTMMFWYRQQPGQSLTLIATANQGSEATYESGFVIDKFPISRPNLTFSTLTVSNMSPEDSSIYLCSVDVANYGYTFGSGTRLTVV.

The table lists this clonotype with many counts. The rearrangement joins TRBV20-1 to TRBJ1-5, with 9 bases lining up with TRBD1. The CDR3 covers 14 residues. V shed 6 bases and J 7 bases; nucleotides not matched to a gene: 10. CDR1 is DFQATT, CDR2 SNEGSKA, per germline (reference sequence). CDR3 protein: CSANAGTGKQPQHF. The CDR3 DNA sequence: TGCAGTGCAAACGCCGGGACAGGGAAGCAGCCCCAGCATTTT.

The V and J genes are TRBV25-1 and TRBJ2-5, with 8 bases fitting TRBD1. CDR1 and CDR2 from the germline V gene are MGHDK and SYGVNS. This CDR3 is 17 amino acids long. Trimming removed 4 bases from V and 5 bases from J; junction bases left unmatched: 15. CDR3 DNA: TGTGCCAGCAGTGGCGCGGCGGGACAGGCGGCCGTGGAGACCCAGTACTTC. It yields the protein CASSGAAGQAAVETQYF.

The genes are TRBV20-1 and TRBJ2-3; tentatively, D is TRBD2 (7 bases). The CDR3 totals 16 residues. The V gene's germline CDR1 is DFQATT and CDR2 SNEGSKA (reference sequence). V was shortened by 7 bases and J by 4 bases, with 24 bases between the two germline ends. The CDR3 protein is CSVTILGRGRADTQYF. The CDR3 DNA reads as TGCAGTGTCACGATTTTGGGGAGGGGGAGAGCAGATACGCAGTATTTT.

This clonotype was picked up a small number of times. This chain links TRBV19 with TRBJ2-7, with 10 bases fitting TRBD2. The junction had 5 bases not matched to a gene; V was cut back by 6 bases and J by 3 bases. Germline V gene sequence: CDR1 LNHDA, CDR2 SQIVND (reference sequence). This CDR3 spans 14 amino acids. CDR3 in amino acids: CASSTVAGGYEQYF. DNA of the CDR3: TGTGCCAGTAGCACCGTAGCGGGAGGCTACGAGCAGTACTTC.

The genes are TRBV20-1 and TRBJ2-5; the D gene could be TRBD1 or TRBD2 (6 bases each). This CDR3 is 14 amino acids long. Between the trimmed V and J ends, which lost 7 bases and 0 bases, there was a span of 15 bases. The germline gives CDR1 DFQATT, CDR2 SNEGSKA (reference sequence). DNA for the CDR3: TGCAGTGTTGGCAGGGGACTCCACCAAGAGACCCAGTACTTC. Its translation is CSVGRGLHQETQYF.

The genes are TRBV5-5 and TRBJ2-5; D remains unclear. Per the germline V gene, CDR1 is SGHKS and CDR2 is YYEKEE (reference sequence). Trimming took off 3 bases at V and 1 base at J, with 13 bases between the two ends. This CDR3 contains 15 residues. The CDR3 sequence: CASSSGRRTQETQYF. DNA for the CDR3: TGTGCCAGCAGCTCCGGGCGGCGGACCCAAGAGACCCAGTACTTC. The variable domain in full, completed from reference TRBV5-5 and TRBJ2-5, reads DAGVTQSPTHLIKTRGQQVTLRCSPISGHKSVSWYQQVLGQGPQFIFQYYEKEERGRGNFPDRFSARQFPNYSSELNVNALLLGDSALYLCASSSGRRTQETQYFGPGTRLLVL.

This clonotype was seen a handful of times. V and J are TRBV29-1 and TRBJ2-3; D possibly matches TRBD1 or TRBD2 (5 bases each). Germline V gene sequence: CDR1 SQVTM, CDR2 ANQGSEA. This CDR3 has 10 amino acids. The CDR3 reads CSGGVDTQYF. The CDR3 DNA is TGCAGTGGGGGTGTCGATACGCAGTATTTT.

CDR3 protein: CASGDTSYNEQFF. The CDR3 DNA reads as TGTGCCAGCGGGGACACCTCCTACAATGAGCAGTTCTTC. V gene TRBV3-1 combines with J gene TRBJ2-1; TRBD1 is a possible D gene (6 bases). This CDR3 has 13 amino acids. Germline-derived CDR1 and CDR2 are LGHDT and YNNKEL (reference sequence). Deletions cut 8 bases from V and 0 bases from J, with 8 bases between.

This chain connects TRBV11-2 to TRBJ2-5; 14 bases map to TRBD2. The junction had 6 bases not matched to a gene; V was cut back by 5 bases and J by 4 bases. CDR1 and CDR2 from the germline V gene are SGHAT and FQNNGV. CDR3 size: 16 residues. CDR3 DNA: TGTGCCAGCAGCCCACTGGGACTAGCGGGAGTAGAGACCCAGTACTTC. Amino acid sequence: CASSPLGLAGVETQYF. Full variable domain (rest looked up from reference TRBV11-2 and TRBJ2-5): EAGVAQSPRYKIIEKRQSVAFWCNPISGHATLYWYQQILGQGPKLLIQFQNNGVVDDSQLPKDRFSAERLKGVDSTLKIQPAKLEDSAVYLCASSPLGLAGVETQYFGPGTRLLVL.

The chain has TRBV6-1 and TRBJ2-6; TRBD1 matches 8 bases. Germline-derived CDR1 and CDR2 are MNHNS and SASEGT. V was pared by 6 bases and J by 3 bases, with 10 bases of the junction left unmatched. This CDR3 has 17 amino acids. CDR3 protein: CASSLRQGLLGANVLTF. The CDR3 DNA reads TGTGCCAGCAGCTTGAGACAGGGGCTGCTTGGGGCCAACGTCCTGACTTTC.

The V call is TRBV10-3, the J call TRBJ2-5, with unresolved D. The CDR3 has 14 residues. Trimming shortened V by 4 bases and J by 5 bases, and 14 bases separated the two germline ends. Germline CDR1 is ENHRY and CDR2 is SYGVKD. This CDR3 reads CAISAGRTGETQYF. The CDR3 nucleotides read TGTGCCATCAGTGCGGGCAGGACGGGTGAGACCCAGTACTTC.

Written as DNA, the CDR3 is TGTGCCAGCAGTGCCCTACGATGGGAGTCAGCGAATTACGAGCAGTACTTC. It is translated as CASSALRWESANYEQYF. This rearrangement joins TRBV6-1 to TRBJ2-7; maybe TRBD2 (5 bases). There are 17 residues in the CDR3. CDR1 and CDR2 from the germline V gene are MNHNS and SASEGT. Trimming took 4 bases from V and 4 from J, leaving 23 bases between them.

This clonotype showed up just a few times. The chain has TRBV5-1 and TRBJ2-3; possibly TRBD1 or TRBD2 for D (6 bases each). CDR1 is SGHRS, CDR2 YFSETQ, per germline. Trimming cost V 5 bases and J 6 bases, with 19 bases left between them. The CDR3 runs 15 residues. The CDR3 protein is CASRLQGTGGDTQYF. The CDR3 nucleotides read TGCGCCAGCAGGTTGCAGGGGACCGGAGGGGATACGCAGTATTTT.

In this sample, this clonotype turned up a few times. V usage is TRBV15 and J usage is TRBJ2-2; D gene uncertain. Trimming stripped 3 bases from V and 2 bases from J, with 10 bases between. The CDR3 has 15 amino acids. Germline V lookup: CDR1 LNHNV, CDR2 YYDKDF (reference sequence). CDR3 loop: CATSRTLGNTGELFF. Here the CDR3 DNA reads TGTGCCACCAGCAGGACGTTGGGTAACACCGGGGAGCTGTTTTTT.

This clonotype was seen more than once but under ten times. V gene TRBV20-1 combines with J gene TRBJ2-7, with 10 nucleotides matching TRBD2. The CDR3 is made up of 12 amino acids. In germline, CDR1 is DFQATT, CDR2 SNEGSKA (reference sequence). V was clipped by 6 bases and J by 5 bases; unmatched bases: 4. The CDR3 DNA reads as TGCAGTGCAATTCTAGCGGGGGACGAGCAGTACTTC. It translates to CSAILAGDEQYF.